The T cell receptor (beta chain) described here comes from a study of blood T cell repertoires in COVID-19. Whole-study context: The samples span acute and convalescent COVID-19 from the United States, Italy and Spain. T cells, B-cell-depleted T cells, or PBMCs supplied cDNA or gDNA.

The study counted Cohort 3 donors as recovered given two negative PCRs, clearance, or symptom resolution. Sequencing was performed with immunoSEQ multiplex PCR; in TCRdb, only in-frame clones are kept and a portion is missing. Of fewer than 300,000 clones listed, approximately 90% are singletons. This receptor was identified in a woman aged 30 to 39 who had recovered from COVID-19. The material sequenced was PBMCs or T cells enriched from blood (not recorded which).

The CDR3 reads CASSQGNSGSYEQYF. In nucleotides, the CDR3 is TGTGCCAGCAGCCAAGGAAATAGCGGCTCCTACGAGCAGTACTTC. The genes are TRBV14 and TRBJ2-7; D perhaps matches TRBD2 (6 bases). CDR3 length: 15 residues. V was shortened by 1 base and J by 0 bases, with 10 bases between the two germline ends. Germline V gene sequence: CDR1 SGHDN, CDR2 FVKESK.